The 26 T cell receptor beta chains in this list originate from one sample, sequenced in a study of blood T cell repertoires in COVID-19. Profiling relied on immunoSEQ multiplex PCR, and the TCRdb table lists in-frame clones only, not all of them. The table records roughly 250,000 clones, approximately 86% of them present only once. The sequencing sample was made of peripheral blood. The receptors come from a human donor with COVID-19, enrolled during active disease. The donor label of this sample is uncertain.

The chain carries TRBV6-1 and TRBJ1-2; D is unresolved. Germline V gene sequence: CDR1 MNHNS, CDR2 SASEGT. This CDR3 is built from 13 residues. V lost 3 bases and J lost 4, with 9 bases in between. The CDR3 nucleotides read TGTGCCAGCAGTGAGGGGAGGTCCTATGGCTACACCTTC. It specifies CASSEGRSYGYTF.

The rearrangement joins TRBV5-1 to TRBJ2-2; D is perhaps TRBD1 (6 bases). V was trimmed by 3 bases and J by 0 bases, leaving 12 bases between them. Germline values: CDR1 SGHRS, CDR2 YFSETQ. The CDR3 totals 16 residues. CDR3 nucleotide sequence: TGCGCCAGCAGCTCCTCCGGGACAACGAACACCGGGGAGCTGTTTTTT. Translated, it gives CASSSSGTTNTGELFF.

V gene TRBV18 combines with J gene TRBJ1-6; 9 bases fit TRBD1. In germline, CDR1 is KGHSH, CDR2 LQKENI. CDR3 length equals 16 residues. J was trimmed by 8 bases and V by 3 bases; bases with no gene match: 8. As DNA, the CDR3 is TGTGCCAGCTCACCCCGGGACAGGGACCAGGATTCACCCCTCCACTTT. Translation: CASSPRDRDQDSPLHF. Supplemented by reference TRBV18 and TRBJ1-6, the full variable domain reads NAGVMQNPRHLVRRRGQEARLRCSPMKGHSHVYWYRQLPEEGLKFMVYLQKENIIDESGMPKERFSAEFPKEGPSILRIQQVVRGDSAAYFCASSPRDRDQDSPLHFGNGTRLTVT.

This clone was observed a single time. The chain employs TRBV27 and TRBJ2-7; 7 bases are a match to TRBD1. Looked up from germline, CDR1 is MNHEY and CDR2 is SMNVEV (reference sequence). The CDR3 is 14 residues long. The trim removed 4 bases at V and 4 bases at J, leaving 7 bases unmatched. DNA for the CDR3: TGTGCCAGCAGTTCAACGGACAGGCTGTACGAGCAGTACTTC. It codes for CASSSTDRLYEQYF.

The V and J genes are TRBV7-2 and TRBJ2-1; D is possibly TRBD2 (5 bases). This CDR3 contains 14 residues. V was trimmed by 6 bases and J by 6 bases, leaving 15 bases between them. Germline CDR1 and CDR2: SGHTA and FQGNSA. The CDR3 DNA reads TGTGCCAGCAGAATACAAGGACTTCTCAATGAGCAGTTCTTC. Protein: CASRIQGLLNEQFF.

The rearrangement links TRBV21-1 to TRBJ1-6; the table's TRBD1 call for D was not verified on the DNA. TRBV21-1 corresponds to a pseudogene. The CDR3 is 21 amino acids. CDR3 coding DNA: TGTGCCAGCAGCAAGGGGGAACAGGGAAGGGGCCCAAGCTCCTATAATTCACCCCTCCACTTT. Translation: CASSKGEQGRGPSSYNSPLHF.

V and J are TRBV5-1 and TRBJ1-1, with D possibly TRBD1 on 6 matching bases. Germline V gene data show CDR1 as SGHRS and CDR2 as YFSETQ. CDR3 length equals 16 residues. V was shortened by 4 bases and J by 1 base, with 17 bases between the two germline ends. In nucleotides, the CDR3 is TGCGCCAGCAGCCCGGACGGGGGGCTCCCGAACACTGAAGCTTTCTTT. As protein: CASSPDGGLPNTEAFF.

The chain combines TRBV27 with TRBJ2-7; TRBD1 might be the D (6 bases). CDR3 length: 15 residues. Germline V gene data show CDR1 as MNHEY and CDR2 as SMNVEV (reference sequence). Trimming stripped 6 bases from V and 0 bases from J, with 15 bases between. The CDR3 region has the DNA TGTGCCAGCAGGCTCCAGGGGATCCTCTCCTACGAGCAGTACTTC. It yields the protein CASRLQGILSYEQYF.

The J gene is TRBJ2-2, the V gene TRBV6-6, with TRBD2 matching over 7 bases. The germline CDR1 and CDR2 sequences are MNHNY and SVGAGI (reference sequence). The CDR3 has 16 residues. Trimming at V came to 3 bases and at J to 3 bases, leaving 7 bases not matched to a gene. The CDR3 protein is CASSYLGGVDTGELFF. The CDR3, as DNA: TGTGCCAGCAGTTATCTTGGGGGGGTAGACACCGGGGAGCTGTTTTTT.

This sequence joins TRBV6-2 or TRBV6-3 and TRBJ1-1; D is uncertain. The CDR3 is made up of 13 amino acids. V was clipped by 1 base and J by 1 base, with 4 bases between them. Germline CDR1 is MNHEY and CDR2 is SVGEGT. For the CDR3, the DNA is TGTGCCAGCAGTTACTTACAGAACACTGAAGCTTTCTTT. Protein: CASSYLQNTEAFF.

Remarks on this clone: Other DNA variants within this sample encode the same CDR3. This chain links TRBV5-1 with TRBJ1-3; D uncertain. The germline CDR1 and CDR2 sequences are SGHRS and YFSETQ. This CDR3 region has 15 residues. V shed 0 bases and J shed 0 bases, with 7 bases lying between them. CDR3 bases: TGCGCCAGCAGCTTGGCCGGGAGCTCTGGAAACACCATATATTTT. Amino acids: CASSLAGSSGNTIYF.

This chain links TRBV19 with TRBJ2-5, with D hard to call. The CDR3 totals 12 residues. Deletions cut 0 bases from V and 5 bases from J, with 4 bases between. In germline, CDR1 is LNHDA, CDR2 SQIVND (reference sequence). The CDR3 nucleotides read TGTGCCAGTAGTATAGATCGGGAGACCCAGTACTTC. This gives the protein CASSIDRETQYF.

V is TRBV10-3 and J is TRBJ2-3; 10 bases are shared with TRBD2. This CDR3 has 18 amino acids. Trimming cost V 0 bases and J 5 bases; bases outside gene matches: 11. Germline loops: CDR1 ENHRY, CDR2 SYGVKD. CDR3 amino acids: CAISESISGRASGDTQYF. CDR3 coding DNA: TGTGCCATCAGTGAGTCGATAAGCGGGAGGGCCAGTGGAGATACGCAGTATTTT.

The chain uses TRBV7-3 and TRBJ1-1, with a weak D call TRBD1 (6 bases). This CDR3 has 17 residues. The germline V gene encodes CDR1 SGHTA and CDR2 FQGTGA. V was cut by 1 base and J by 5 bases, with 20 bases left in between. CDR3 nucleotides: TGTGCCAGCAGCTTAATCTCAGGCAGGGGCACGGGGACTGAAGCTTTCTTT. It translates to CASSLISGRGTGTEAFF.

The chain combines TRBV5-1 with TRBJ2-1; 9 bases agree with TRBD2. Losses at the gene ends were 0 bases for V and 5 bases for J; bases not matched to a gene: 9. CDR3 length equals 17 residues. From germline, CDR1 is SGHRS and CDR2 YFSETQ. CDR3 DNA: TGCGCCAGCAGCTTGGCCAGAGCGGGAGGACAGAACAATGAGCAGTTCTTC. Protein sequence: CASSLARAGGQNNEQFF.

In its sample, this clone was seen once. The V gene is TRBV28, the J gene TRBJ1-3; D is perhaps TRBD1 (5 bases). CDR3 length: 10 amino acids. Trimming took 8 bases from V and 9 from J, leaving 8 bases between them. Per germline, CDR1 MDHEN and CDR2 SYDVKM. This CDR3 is CASLDSTIYF. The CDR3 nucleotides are TGTGCCAGCCTCGACAGCACCATATATTTT.

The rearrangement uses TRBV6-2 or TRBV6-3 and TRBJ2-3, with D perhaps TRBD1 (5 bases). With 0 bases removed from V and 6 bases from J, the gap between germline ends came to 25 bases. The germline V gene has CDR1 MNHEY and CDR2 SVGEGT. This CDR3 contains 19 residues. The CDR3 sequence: CASSYSTSGAGWIWDTQYF. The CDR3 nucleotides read TGTGCCAGCAGTTACTCTACATCAGGTGCAGGGTGGATTTGGGATACGCAGTATTTT.

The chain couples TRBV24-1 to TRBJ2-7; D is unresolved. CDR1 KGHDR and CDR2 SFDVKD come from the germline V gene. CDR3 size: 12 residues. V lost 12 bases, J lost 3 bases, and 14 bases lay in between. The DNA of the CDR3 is TGTGCCCTCGTTGGGCCGCACTACGAGCAGTACTTC. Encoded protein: CALVGPHYEQYF.

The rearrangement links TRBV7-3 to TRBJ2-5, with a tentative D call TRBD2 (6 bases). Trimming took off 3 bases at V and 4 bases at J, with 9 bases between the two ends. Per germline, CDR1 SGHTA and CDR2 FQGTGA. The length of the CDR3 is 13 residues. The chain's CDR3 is CASSFGAGETQYF. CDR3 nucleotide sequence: TGTGCCAGCAGCTTCGGAGCGGGAGAGACCCAGTACTTC.

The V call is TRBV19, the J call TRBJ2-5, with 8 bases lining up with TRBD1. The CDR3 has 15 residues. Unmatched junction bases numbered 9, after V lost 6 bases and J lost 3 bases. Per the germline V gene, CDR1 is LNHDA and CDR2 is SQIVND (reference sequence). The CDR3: CASSTPGTGEETQYF. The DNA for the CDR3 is TGTGCCAGTAGCACCCCCGGGACAGGAGAAGAGACCCAGTACTTC.

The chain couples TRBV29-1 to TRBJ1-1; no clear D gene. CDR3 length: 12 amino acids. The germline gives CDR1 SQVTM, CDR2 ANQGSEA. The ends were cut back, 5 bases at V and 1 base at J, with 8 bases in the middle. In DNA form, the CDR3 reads TGCAGCGTTCGCATGCGGAACACTGAAGCTTTCTTT. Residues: CSVRMRNTEAFF.

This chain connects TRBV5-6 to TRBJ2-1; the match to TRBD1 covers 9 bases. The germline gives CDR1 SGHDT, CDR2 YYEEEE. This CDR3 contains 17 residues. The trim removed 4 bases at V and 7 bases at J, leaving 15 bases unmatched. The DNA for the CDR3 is TGTGCCAGCAGCCTTACAGGGGGCCTTAGGGATAGAAATGAGCAGTTCTTC. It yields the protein CASSLTGGLRDRNEQFF.

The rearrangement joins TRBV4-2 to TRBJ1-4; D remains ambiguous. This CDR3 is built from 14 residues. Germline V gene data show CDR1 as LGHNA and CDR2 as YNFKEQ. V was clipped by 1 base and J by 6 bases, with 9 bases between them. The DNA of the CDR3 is TGTGCCAGCAGCCAAGGGTCGGAGGATGAAAAACTGTTTTTT. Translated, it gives CASSQGSEDEKLFF.

DNA of the CDR3: TGTGCCAGCAGTACCTCCCGGCGGAATCAGCCCCAGCATTTT. Protein: CASSTSRRNQPQHF. The V call is TRBV28, the J call TRBJ1-5, with D uncertain. With 5 bases removed from V and 4 bases from J, the gap between germline ends came to 12 bases. The CDR3 covers 14 residues. Germline V gene sequence: CDR1 MDHEN, CDR2 SYDVKM.

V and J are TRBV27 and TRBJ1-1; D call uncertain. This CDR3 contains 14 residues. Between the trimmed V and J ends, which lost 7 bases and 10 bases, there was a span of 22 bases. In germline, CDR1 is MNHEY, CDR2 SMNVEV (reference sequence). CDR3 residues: CASIKNAPGERAFF. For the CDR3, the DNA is TGTGCCAGCATAAAGAACGCGCCCGGGGAGCGAGCTTTCTTT.

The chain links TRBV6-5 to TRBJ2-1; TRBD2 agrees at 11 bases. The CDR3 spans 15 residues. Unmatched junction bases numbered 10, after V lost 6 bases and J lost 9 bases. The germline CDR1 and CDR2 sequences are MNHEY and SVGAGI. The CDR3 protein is CASRLLAGGFGEQFF. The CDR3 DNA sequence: TGTGCCAGCAGACTTCTAGCGGGAGGATTCGGTGAGCAGTTCTTC.